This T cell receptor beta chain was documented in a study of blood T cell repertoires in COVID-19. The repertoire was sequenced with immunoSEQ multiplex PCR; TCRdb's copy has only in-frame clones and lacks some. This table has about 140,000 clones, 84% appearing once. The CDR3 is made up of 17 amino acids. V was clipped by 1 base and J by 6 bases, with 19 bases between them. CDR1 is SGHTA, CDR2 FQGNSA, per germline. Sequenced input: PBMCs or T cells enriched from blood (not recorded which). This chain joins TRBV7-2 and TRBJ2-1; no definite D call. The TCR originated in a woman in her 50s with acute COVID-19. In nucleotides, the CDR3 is TGTGCCAGCAGCTTAGTGGGTGGAGCCCCAAACTCCAATGAGCAGTTCTTC. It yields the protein CASSLVGGAPNSNEQFF.